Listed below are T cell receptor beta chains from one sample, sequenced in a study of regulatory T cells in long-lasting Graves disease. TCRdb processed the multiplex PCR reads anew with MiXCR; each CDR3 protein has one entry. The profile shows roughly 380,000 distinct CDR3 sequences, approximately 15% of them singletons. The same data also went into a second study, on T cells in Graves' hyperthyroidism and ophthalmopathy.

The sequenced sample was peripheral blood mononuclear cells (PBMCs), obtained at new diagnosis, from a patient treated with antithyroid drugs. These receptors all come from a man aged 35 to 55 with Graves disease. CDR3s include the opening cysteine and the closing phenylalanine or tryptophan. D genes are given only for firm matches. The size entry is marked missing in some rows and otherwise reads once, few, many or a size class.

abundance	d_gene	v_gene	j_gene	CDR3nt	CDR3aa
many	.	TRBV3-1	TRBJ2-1	TGTGCCAGCAGCCTTCTCTGGGAGCAGTTCTTC	CASSLLWEQFF
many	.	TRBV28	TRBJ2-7	TGTGCCAGCAGTCGAGGATCACGGGGGCAGTACTTC	CASSRGSRGQYF
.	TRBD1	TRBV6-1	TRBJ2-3	TGTGCCAGCAGATGGCAGGGGGCAGATACGCAGTATTTT	CASRWQGADTQYF
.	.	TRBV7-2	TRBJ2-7	TGTGCCAGCAGCGTAACAAATTGGGACACGTACTACGAGCAGTACTTC	CASSVTNWDTYYEQYF
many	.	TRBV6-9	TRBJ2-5	TGTGCCAGCAGTTACTCCCTCGGGGGAGACGAGACCCAGTACTTC	CASSYSLGGDETQYF
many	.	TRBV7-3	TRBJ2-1	TGTGCCAGCAGCCCATACGGGGACTACAATGAGCAGTTCTTC	CASSPYGDYNEQFF
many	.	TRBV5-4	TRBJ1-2	TGTGCCAGCAGCTTGAACGGGAACTATGGCTACACCTTC	CASSLNGNYGYTF
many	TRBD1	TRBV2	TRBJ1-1	TGTGCCAGCAACCGGGACAGGCCTGAGAACACTGAAGCTTTCTTT	CASNRDRPENTEAFF
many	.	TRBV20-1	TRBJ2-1	TGCAGTGCAAGCAAGGGGTACAATGAGCAGTTCTTC	CSASKGYNEQFF
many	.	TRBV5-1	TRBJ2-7	TGCGCCAGCAGCTTTAGTTCCAGAGCCTACGAGCAGTACTTC	CASSFSSRAYEQYF
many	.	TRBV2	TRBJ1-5	TGTGCCAGCGTCCGATTGGAGGGTGTACAGCCCCAGCATTTT	CASVRLEGVQPQHF
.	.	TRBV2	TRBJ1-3	TGTGCCAGCACAGAAACAGGGCCGCTCAGGAACACCATATATTTT	CASTETGPLRNTIYF
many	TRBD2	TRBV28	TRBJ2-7	TGTGCCAGCAGCCCTGGCGGGACTAACTCCTACGAGCAGTACTTC	CASSPGGTNSYEQYF
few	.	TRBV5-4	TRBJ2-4	TGTGCCACTAGGGACGGAGCCAAAAACATTCAGTACTTC	CATRDGAKNIQYF
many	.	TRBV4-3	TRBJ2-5	TGCGCCAGCAGCTTTAGGGACGGCGGTTTAGAGACCCAGTACTTC	CASSFRDGGLETQYF
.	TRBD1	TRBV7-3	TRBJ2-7	TGTGCCAGCAGCTTATTCGGACAGGGAACCTACGAGCAGTACTTC	CASSLFGQGTYEQYF
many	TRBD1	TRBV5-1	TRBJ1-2	TGTGCCAGCAGCTCACAGGGGGACTATGGCTACACCTTC	CASSSQGDYGYTF
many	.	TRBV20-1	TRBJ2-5	TGCAGTGCTAGAGATCGCCTATTAGGGGGTGAGACCCAGTACTTC	CSARDRLLGGETQYF
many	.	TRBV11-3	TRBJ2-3	TGTGCCAGCAGCTTACGGCTAGCAGCAGATACGCAGTATTTT	CASSLRLAADTQYF
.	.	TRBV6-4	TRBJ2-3	TGTGCCAGCAGTGAACCGGGTGTAGATACGCAGTATTTT	CASSEPGVDTQYF
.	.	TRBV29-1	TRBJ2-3	TGCAGCGTTGTAGATCGGGGGACAAGCACAGATACGCAGTATTTT	CSVVDRGTSTDTQYF
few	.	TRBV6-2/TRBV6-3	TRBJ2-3	TGTGCCAGCAGGTTACAGTCGAGCACAGATACGCAGTATTTT	CASRLQSSTDTQYF
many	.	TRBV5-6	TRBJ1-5	TGTGCCAGCAGCCCCGGAACGGCCCCGGGGCAGCCCCAGCATTTT	CASSPGTAPGQPQHF
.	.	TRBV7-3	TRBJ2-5	TGTGCCAGCAGCTTCGGGTGGGTGCGCTTCGGGGAGACCCAGTACTTC	CASSFGWVRFGETQYF
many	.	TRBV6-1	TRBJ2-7	TGTGCCAGCAAGGTGGGCGGGCAGAGCTCCTACGAGCAGTACTTC	CASKVGGQSSYEQYF
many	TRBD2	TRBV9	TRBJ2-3	TGTGCCAGCAGCGTAGGGACTAGCGGGGGGGCGACAGATACGCAGTATTTT	CASSVGTSGGATDTQYF
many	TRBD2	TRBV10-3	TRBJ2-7	TGTGCCACACGACTAGCGGGGACCTACGAGCAGTACTTC	CATRLAGTYEQYF